This T cell receptor beta chain is from a study of identical twins. This clonotype has only a few counts. A universal primer site arose from template switching, and cDNA bore unique molecular identifiers. MiXCR, applied by TCRdb to the 5' RACE reads, yields one record per CDR3 protein. The repertoire has roughly 690,000 distinct CDR3 sequences, approximately 22% of them found once; the top ten carry over 4%. These records were also assigned to another study, of T cells expressing NK-cell markers. That source reports: Repertoire data for TCR beta were derived from sorted T cells (CD3+CD56+NKG2C+, CD3+CD56+NKG2C- and CD3+CD56-NKG2C+). About six donors carried dominant NKG2C+ clonotypes that made up roughly 1.0-7.0% of their CD8+ T cells. Dominance of the CD3+CD56-NKG2C+ fraction by these clonotypes also held in a few donors.

Sequences were obtained from PBMCs. The receptor was isolated from a woman between 18 and 29 years old in good health.

The CDR3 DNA follows: TGCGCCAGCCGGGGGGGGACCATGGACACCGGGGAGCTGTTTTTT. This gives the protein CASRGGTMDTGELFF. This sequence joins TRBV4-1 and TRBJ2-2, with TRBD2 matching over 8 bases. The germline V gene encodes CDR1 MGHRA and CDR2 YSYEKL. CDR3 length equals 15 residues. Unmatched junction bases numbered 8, after V lost 8 bases and J lost 3 bases.